Below, one TCR beta chain is given with its context. Its antigen is as yet unknown. A junction boundary mismatches the germline segment, possibly from a read error. The CDR3 contains 14 residues. Germline CDR1 SGHRS, CDR2 YFSETQ. This sample's time point: newly diagnosed GD, antithyroid drugs for less than 3 months. RNA isolated from PBMCs was used to make the TCR library. The patients were drawn from one endocrinology department in Xi'an, China. This sample was taken from a study of regulatory T cells in long-lasting Graves disease. Findings and limits, study-wide: Newly diagnosed disease favored TRBV20-1 and TRBJ2-1 over persistent disease.

HTBI primers from iRepertoire and Arm-PCR of CDR3 regions yielded the TCR beta libraries. Each CDR3 protein is one row after TCRdb ran MiXCR on the multiplex PCR reads. The sample lists 350,000 to 450,000 distinct CDR3 sequences; about an eighth were seen once. The sample also formed part of further work on T cells in Graves' hyperthyroidism and ophthalmopathy. That report adds: In making diagnoses, clinical symptoms, serum thyroxine and TRAb, thyroid ultrasound and orbital computed tomography were all used. First-round RT-PCR with HTBI primers amplified the TCR CDR3 region.

This clonotype originated in a woman in her late teens or twenties with Graves disease. The sequences come from peripheral blood mononuclear cells (PBMCs), collected at new diagnosis, from a patient treated with antithyroid drugs. This chain connects TRBV5-1 to TRBJ1-2; 7 bases agree with TRBD1. This CDR3 reads CASGLQGPNYGYTF. CDR3 nucleotide sequence: TGCGCCAGCGGCTTACAGGGGCCTAACTATGGCTACACCTTC.